This T cell receptor (beta chain) is drawn from a study of CD8+ T cells in alopecia areata. Points from the study as a whole: Sequence data from scalp samples additionally include resident alphabeta T cells of normal skin.

cDNA prepared by RNA extraction and subsequent reverse transcription served as the template for sequencing. Sequenced by immunoSEQ multiplex PCR; TCRdb stores in-frame clones only, minus some. The table has over 150,000 clones, less than 70% seen once; the top ten hold 13% to 15%. Documented treatment: oral pan-JAK inhibitor, 5-10 mg twice daily. Notes on this clone: The antigen is not known.

V was pared by 6 bases and J by 4 bases, with 9 bases of the junction left unmatched. Germline CDR1 reads MNHEY; CDR2 reads SMNVEV (reference sequence). This CDR3 has 15 amino acids. The specimen was CD4+ T cells sorted from blood, collected at week 24, from a patient treated with tofacitinib. The TCR was taken from a human donor with alopecia areata. This chain joins TRBV27 and TRBJ1-5; 7 bases map to TRBD1. CDR3 protein: CASSPRDSINQPQHF. DNA of the CDR3: TGTGCCAGCAGCCCCAGGGACAGCATAAATCAGCCCCAGCATTTT.